The 12 T cell receptor beta chains reported below all come from one sample, sequenced in a study of Tregs in tolerant kidney transplant recipients. The repertoire was sequenced with immunoSEQ multiplex PCR; TCRdb's copy has only in-frame clones and lacks some. The listing records roughly 34,000 clones. The source was CD8+ T cells from blood, collected before the transplant. The receptors were sampled from a human donor who received a combined kidney and bone marrow transplant.

Note on this clone: The read stops 3 residues short of the end of the CDR3; the missing end is completed from the germline J gene. The chain joins TRBV7-9 to TRBJ1-2; 7 bases line up with TRBD1. This CDR3 contains 12 residues. From germline, CDR1 is SEHNR and CDR2 FQNEAQ (reference sequence). The CDR3 spells CASVQGVRGYTF. The sequenced CDR3 bases are TGTGCCAGCGTGCAGGGGGTACGAGGC. The variable domain in full, completed from reference TRBV7-9 and TRBJ1-2, reads DTGVSQNPRHKITKRGQNVTFRCDPISEHNRLYWYRQTLGQGPEFLTYFQNEAQLEKSRLLSDRFSAERPKGSFSTLEIQRTEQGDSAMYLCASVQGVRGYTFGSGTRLTVV.

Remarks on this clone: The read comes to an end 3 residues before the CDR3 does, leaving the germline J gene to fill in the end. This chain links TRBV18 with TRBJ2-6; 7 nucleotides agree with TRBD1. There are 17 residues in the CDR3. Per germline, CDR1 KGHSH and CDR2 LQKENI. V dropped 3 bases and J dropped 0; count of bases not matched to a gene: 5. CDR3 amino acids: CASSPGQTNSGANVLTF. CDR3 DNA, as far as it was read: TGTGCCAGCTCACCGGGACAGACAAACTCTGGGGCCAACGTC.

About this clone: The CDR3 is cut off 3 residues early in the read; its end comes from the germline J gene. This rearrangement joins TRBV6-2 or TRBV6-3 to TRBJ2-7, with D possibly matching TRBD2 (5 bases). The CDR3 is made up of 14 amino acids. CDR1 and CDR2 (germline): MNHEY, SVGEGT. The V end lost 4 bases, the J end lost 3 bases, and 13 bases lay between the germline ends. Incomplete CDR3 DNA: TGTGCCAGCAGTTCCGCGGGTACTAACTACGAG. It codes for CASSSAGTNYE. The CDR3 in its entirety is CASSSAGTNYEQYF.

To note about this clone: The read ends 3 residues early relative to the CDR3; the germline J gene fills the gap. V is TRBV13 and J is TRBJ2-5, with 8 bases lining up with TRBD2. Trimming at V came to 5 bases and at J to 7 bases, leaving 15 bases not matched to a gene. The germline V gene encodes CDR1 PRHDT and CDR2 FYEKMQ (reference sequence). This CDR3 comprises 16 residues. The part of the CDR3 DNA that was read is TGTGCCAGCAGCCTGCTCGGGGGGGACGAGGAAGCGACC. Amino acid sequence: CASSLLGGDEEAT. The whole CDR3 protein is CASSLLGGDEEATQYF.

A word on this clone: The CDR3 end lies 3 residues beyond the end of the read and is filled in from the germline J gene. The chain links TRBV6-1 to TRBJ2-2, with 8 bases that match TRBD1. In germline, CDR1 is MNHNS, CDR2 SASEGT. The CDR3 sequence is 14 residues long. Unmatched junction bases numbered 2, after V lost 4 bases and J lost 4 bases. The sequenced part of the CDR3 DNA is TGTGCCAGCAGTGGGACAGGGTTCACCGGGGAG. Protein: CASSGTGFTGE. The entire CDR3 reads CASSGTGFTGELFF.

To note about this clone: The CDR3 is cut off 3 residues early in the read; its end comes from the germline J gene. V gene TRBV19 combines with J gene TRBJ2-1; TRBD2 is a possible D gene (5 bases). The CDR3 contains 15 residues. Trimming left V 10 bases short and J 1 base short, with 17 bases between. Germline V gene sequence: CDR1 LNHDA, CDR2 SQIVND (reference sequence). CDR3 in amino acids: CATGLAGGSYNEQFF. The covered CDR3 bases are TGTGCCACCGGACTCGCGGGTGGGTCCTACAATGAG.

Turning to this clone: The CDR3 is cut off 3 residues early in the read; its end comes from the germline J gene. This chain connects TRBV2 to TRBJ1-2; D is perhaps TRBD1 (6 bases). CDR3 length: 15 amino acids. Germline values: CDR1 SNHLY, CDR2 FYNNEI. The ends were cut back, 8 bases at V and 2 bases at J, with 18 bases in the middle. The covered CDR3 bases are TGTGCCAGCCGCCGGCACAGGGATGGCAACTATGGC. As protein: CASRRHRDGNYG. In full, the CDR3 reads CASRRHRDGNYGYTF.

The sequenced CDR3 bases are TGTGCCAGTACCGGGACAGGGGATGGC. This encodes CASTGTGDG. The entire CDR3 is CASTGTGDGYTF. This chain links TRBV19 with TRBJ1-2; the match to TRBD1 covers 10 bases. The observed sequence ends 3 residues before the CDR3 terminus, with the missing tail filled in from the germline J gene. Trimming removed 7 bases from V and 6 bases from J; junction bases left unmatched: 2. Germline V gene sequence: CDR1 LNHDA, CDR2 SQIVND (reference sequence). The CDR3 extends over 12 amino acids. Full variable domain (missing parts from reference TRBV19 and TRBJ1-2): DGGITQSPKYLFRKEGQNVTLSCEQNLNHDAMYWYRQDPGQGLRLIYYSQIVNDFQKGDIAEGYSVSREKKESFPLTVTSAQKNPTAFYLCASTGTGDGYTFGSGTRLTVV.

As to this clone: The read is 3 residues too short to cover the CDR3 end, so that end is filled in from the germline J gene. The V call is TRBV6-2 or TRBV6-3, the J call TRBJ2-7; D gene unclear. V shed 2 bases and J shed 6 bases, with 5 bases lying between them. The CDR3 loop spans 11 amino acids. Germline loops: CDR1 MNHEY, CDR2 SVGEGT. CDR3 sequence reads: CASSYPSEQYF. The CDR3 DNA, read in part, is TGTGCCAGCAGTTACCCTTCCGAG.

A note on this clone: Sequencing ends 3 residues short of the CDR3 end; the germline J gene provides the rest. The chain couples TRBV18 to TRBJ2-7, with D possibly TRBD1 on 5 matching bases. CDR1 is KGHSH and CDR2 is LQKENI in the germline V gene. There are 15 residues in the CDR3. The germline V and J ends were trimmed by 2 bases and 6 bases, with 17 bases remaining between them. The CDR3 protein is CASSPKGLVPAEQYF. Partial CDR3 DNA: TGTGCCAGCTCACCAAAGGGGCTAGTCCCCGCCGAG.

Remarks on this clone: The DNA ends 3 residues before the CDR3 does, and the rest of the CDR3 is filled in from the germline J gene. The J gene is TRBJ2-7, the V gene TRBV10-3; TRBD1 might be the D (6 bases). The CDR3 is 17 amino acids. V was clipped by 4 bases and J by 1 base, with 20 bases between them. The V gene's germline CDR1 is ENHRY and CDR2 SYGVKD. The sequenced CDR3 bases are TGTGCCATCAGTGCGCTCATCCGGGACACCAGTTCCTACGAG. It codes for CAISALIRDTSSYE. The complete CDR3 protein is CAISALIRDTSSYEQYF.

As to this clone: The read falls 3 residues short of the CDR3 end, and the missing part is taken from the germline J gene. This sequence joins TRBV2 and TRBJ1-2, with TRBD1 identical over 7 bases. CDR3 length equals 14 residues. Germline V gene lookup returns CDR1 SNHLY and CDR2 FYNNEI. V shed 5 bases, J shed 4 bases, and the junction held 7 bases outside the gene matches. CDR3 protein: CASSPTGEGYGYTF. CDR3 DNA, as far as it was read: TGTGCCAGCAGTCCTACAGGGGAGGGCTATGGC.